Each of the 5 T cell receptor beta chains below was sequenced from the same sample in a study of cytomegalovirus exposure and HLA in healthy donors. The PCR was carried out with 60 Vbeta primers and 13 Jbeta primers. Generated by immunoSEQ multiplex PCR, the TCRdb table keeps only in-frame clones and is missing some. Altogether tens of thousands of clones are present, more than 70% being singletons, with the ten largest covering 7.5% to 10%. Material: PBMCs. The origin of the receptors is a man between 40 and 49 years old in good health and CMV-seronegative.

The chain employs TRBV5-1 and TRBJ2-3; TRBD2 is a possible D gene (5 bases). The germline V gene has CDR1 SGHRS and CDR2 YFSETQ. CDR3 length: 14 residues. Trimming took 0 bases from V and 4 from J, leaving 9 bases between them. The CDR3 is CASSLAPSPDTQYF. The CDR3 DNA is TGCGCCAGCAGCTTGGCGCCTAGCCCAGATACGCAGTATTTT.

J is TRBJ2-1 and V is TRBV18; TRBD2 aligns across 15 bases. V shed 4 bases and J 2 bases; nucleotides not matched to a gene: 3. CDR3 size: 17 residues. The germline V gene has CDR1 KGHSH and CDR2 LQKENI. CDR3 nucleotides: TGTGCCAGCTCACGGACTAGCGGGGGGGTAGCCTACAATGAGCAGTTCTTC. It yields the protein CASSRTSGGVAYNEQFF.

V gene TRBV11-2 combines with J gene TRBJ2-1; no clear D. The CDR3 runs 16 residues. Germline V lookup: CDR1 SGHAT, CDR2 FQNNGV. V was shortened by 1 base and J by 2 bases, with 12 bases between the two germline ends. The CDR3 reads CASSLVVRGTYNEQFF. The CDR3 DNA sequence: TGTGCCAGCAGCTTAGTGGTTCGCGGCACCTACAATGAGCAGTTCTTC.

This rearrangement joins TRBV6-5 to TRBJ2-3; D gene ambiguous. The V end was cut by 7 bases, the J end by 1 base, with 9 bases between. CDR1 MNHEY and CDR2 SVGAGI come from the germline V gene. The CDR3 length is 13 residues. The CDR3 loop reads CASKPGGTDTQYF. The CDR3 DNA sequence: TGTGCCAGCAAACCGGGTGGCACAGATACGCAGTATTTT.

This clone has just one count. J is TRBJ1-3 and V is TRBV7-8; D is ambiguous. V was clipped by 3 bases and J by 0 bases, with 15 bases between them. Germline V gene sequence: CDR1 SGHVS, CDR2 FQNEAQ. CDR3 length: 17 residues. The CDR3 DNA reads as TGTGCCAGCAGCTTGTACGGGATTATGCCCTCTGGAAACACCATATATTTT. Translation gives CASSLYGIMPSGNTIYF.